This is a list of T cell receptor beta chains from one sample in a study of graft-versus-host responses after intestinal transplantation. No antigens are known for them. TCRdb's copy holds only in-frame clones and misses some; the assay was immunoSEQ multiplex PCR. The data show about 92,000 clones, with about 89% seen just once and under 6.5% held by the top ten. Material: unstimulated CD8+ T cells sorted from spleen or lymph node cells, obtained before intestinal transplant. These receptors all come from a human donor who received an intestinal transplant. Both conserved end residues are part of each CDR3. The order of the fields is J gene, V gene, D gene, clone size, CDR3 DNA, CDR3 protein. The D gene is left open where the match is weak. Where a row states a size, it is once, few, many or the class of an expanded clone; other rows omit it.

TRBJ2-5	TRBV29-1	TRBD1	.	TGCAGCGTTGACCAGGGGGCGGATGAGACCCAGTACTTC	CSVDQGADETQYF
TRBJ2-7	TRBV11-2	TRBD2	.	TGTGCCAGCAGCCCCCGAACTAGCGGGAGCTCCTACGAGCAGTACTTC	CASSPRTSGSSYEQYF
TRBJ2-7	TRBV27	.	.	TGTGCCAGCAGTTATGGGGGCCCTTCCTACGAGCAGTACTTC	CASSYGGPSYEQYF
TRBJ2-5	TRBV15	TRBD2	.	TGTGCCACCAGCATCCTGACTAGCGGGGGGGATTATGAGACCCAGTACTTC	CATSILTSGGDYETQYF
TRBJ1-1	TRBV5-1	.	.	TGCGCCAGCAGCTTGGAACCCGGCAGAGACATGAACACTGAAGCTTTCTTT	CASSLEPGRDMNTEAFF
TRBJ2-3	TRBV19	.	.	TGTGCCAGTAGTATCTTACAGGGAGGCACAGATACGCAGTATTTT	CASSILQGGTDTQYF
TRBJ2-7	TRBV27	TRBD2	.	TGTGCCAGCAGTTTACTAGCGGGACCATCCTACGAGCAGTACTTC	CASSLLAGPSYEQYF
TRBJ2-5	TRBV7-9	TRBD1	.	TGTGCCAGCAGCTTAACACGGGACAGGACGGAGACCCAGTACTTC	CASSLTRDRTETQYF
TRBJ2-2	TRBV7-9	TRBD1	.	TGTGCCAGCAGCTTAGTGACCGGGACAGGGAGGTACACCGGGGAGCTGTTTTTT	CASSLVTGTGRYTGELFF
TRBJ1-1	TRBV7-6	TRBD1	.	TGTGCCAGCAGCCCCCGACAGGGGGCGGGCGACACTGAAGCTTTCTTT	CASSPRQGAGDTEAFF
TRBJ2-1	TRBV11-2	.	.	TGTGCCAGCAGCTTAGCGGGATCCAATGAGCAGTTCTTC	CASSLAGSNEQFF
TRBJ1-4	TRBV6-5	.	.	TGTGCCAGCAGTTACGGGTCGGATAATGAAAAACTGTTTTTT	CASSYGSDNEKLFF
TRBJ1-2	TRBV6-1	TRBD1	once	TGTGCCAGCGGACCGGGACAGGGCGATGGCTACACCTTC	CASGPGQGDGYTF
TRBJ2-5	TRBV4-1	TRBD2	.	TGCGCCAGCCGTATTACGGGACTAGGAGGGGAGACCCAGTACTTC	CASRITGLGGETQYF
TRBJ1-6	TRBV5-4	TRBD1	.	TGTGCCAGCAGCTTGCCTCAGACAGGGAATAATTCACCCCTCCACTTT	CASSLPQTGNNSPLHF
TRBJ1-5	TRBV12-5	.	.	TGTGCTAGTGGGGACGCGGACGGTAATAGCAATCAGCCCCAGCATTTT	CASGDADGNSNQPQHF
TRBJ1-1	TRBV6-6	.	once	TGTGCCAGCAGTTACTTAGCCACTGAAGCTTTCTTT	CASSYLATEAFF
TRBJ1-2	TRBV19	TRBD1	.	TGTGCCAGTAGTTGGTTAGGGACAGCCGATGGCTACACCTTC	CASSWLGTADGYTF
TRBJ2-2	TRBV10-1	.	.	TGCGCCAGCAGTGACAACAGCACCGGGGAGCTGCTTTTT	CASSDNSTGELLF
TRBJ2-1	TRBV9	.	.	TGTGCCAGCAGCGTAGAAGGGCAGGGATTGGGCAATGAGCAGTTCTTC	CASSVEGQGLGNEQFF
TRBJ2-1	TRBV6-5	TRBD2	.	TGTGCCAGCAGTTCCGGACTAGCCTCCTACAATGAGCAGTTCTTC	CASSSGLASYNEQFF
TRBJ1-1	TRBV19	.	.	TGTGCCAGTAGTATTGGGCAGTTGAACACTGAAGCTTTCTTT	CASSIGQLNTEAFF
TRBJ2-1	TRBV28	.	.	TGTGCCACGTTCGGGAGAGGCTACTACAATGAGCAGTTCTTC	CATFGRGYYNEQFF
TRBJ2-7	TRBV9	.	.	TGTGCCAGCAGCGTAGGTTCAGCCCCCTACGAGCAGTACTTC	CASSVGSAPYEQYF
TRBJ2-5	TRBV7-9	TRBD2	.	TGTGCCAGCAGCCCCAGACGACTAGCGGCGGAGACCCAGTACTTC	CASSPRRLAAETQYF
TRBJ1-5	TRBV2	.	.	TGTGCCAGCAGCCCACAGGGACCCAATCAGCCCCAGCATTTT	CASSPQGPNQPQHF
TRBJ2-1	TRBV11-2	.	.	TGTGCCAGCAGCTTCCCCATCTCCTACAATGAGCAGTTCTTC	CASSFPISYNEQFF
TRBJ1-2	TRBV7-9	.	once	TGTGCCAGCAGCACCGACCAGACCGGCTACACCTTC	CASSTDQTGYTF
TRBJ2-1	TRBV25-1	TRBD2	.	TGTGCCAGTACGGGACTAGCGGTTTACAATGAGCAGTTCTTC	CASTGLAVYNEQFF
TRBJ1-1	TRBV6-1	.	.	TGTGCCAGCAGAATCGACACTATGTCTGAAGCTTTCTTT	CASRIDTMSEAFF